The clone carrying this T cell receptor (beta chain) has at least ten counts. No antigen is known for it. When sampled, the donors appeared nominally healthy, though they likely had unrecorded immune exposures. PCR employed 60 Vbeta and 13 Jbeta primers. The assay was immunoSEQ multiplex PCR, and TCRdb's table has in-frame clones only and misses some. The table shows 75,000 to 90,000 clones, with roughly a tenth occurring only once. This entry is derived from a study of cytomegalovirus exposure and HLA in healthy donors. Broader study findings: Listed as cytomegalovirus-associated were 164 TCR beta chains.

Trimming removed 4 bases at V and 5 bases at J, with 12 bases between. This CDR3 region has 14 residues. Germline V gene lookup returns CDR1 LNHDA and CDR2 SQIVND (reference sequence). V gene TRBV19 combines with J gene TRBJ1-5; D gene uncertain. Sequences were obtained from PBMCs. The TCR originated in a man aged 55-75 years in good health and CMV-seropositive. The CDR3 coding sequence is TGTGCCAGTAGTAATGGCCAGAACCATCAGCCCCAGCATTTT. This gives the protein CASSNGQNHQPQHF.